The source of this TCR beta chain is a study of cytomegalovirus exposure and HLA in healthy donors. Study conclusions and caveats: The authors enumerated under 200 TCR beta chains as linked to cytomegalovirus. A missense variant in DCLRE1C was later tied to TCR beta V- and J-gene trimming. Most of the TCR beta V segments (in an earlier analysis) were productive either about 87% or about 30% of the time.

Worth noting for this clone: Its antigen is not identified.

Primers for the PCR totalled 60 Vbeta and 13 Jbeta. The table came from immunoSEQ multiplex PCR; TCRdb's copy has only in-frame clones and leaves some out. The data show fewer than 250,000 clones, about 80% seen once. Germline V gives CDR1 MDHEN, CDR2 SYDVKM. This CDR3 has 13 residues. J was trimmed by 2 bases and V by 9 bases; bases with no gene match: 4. Unrecorded immune exposures were likely, despite nominal health at sampling. Sequenced sample: PBMCs. The TCR sequence derives from a male donor in good health and CMV-seronegative. This rearrangement joins TRBV28 to TRBJ2-7, with 10 bases fitting TRBD1. The CDR3 is CASGTGEAYEQYF. As DNA, the CDR3 is TGTGCCAGTGGGACAGGGGAAGCCTACGAGCAGTACTTC.